This T cell receptor (beta chain) was captured in a study of blood T cell repertoires in COVID-19. Turning to the study itself: The United States, Italy and Spain provided the acute and convalescent COVID-19 samples.

Only in-frame clones appear in the TCRdb table, and some are missing; sequencing was by immunoSEQ multiplex PCR. The data hold about 250,000 clones, with just over 85% observed a single time. Germline CDR1 is GTSNPN and CDR2 is SVGIG (reference sequence). V was trimmed by 2 bases and J by 5 bases, leaving 10 bases between them. The CDR3 consists of 13 residues. This chain joins TRBV30 and TRBJ1-5; D may be TRBD1 (6 bases). The receptor's source is a man aged 40-49 years who had recovered from COVID-19. Sequences were obtained from PBMCs or T cells enriched from blood (not recorded which). The CDR3 is CAWSQTGYQPQHF. In DNA, the CDR3 is TGTGCCTGGAGTCAAACAGGGTATCAGCCCCAGCATTTT. Together with reference TRBV30 and TRBJ1-5, the CDR3 gives the full variable domain: SQTIHQWPATLVQPVGSPLSLECTVEGTSNPNLYWYRQAAGRGLQLLFYSVGIGQISSEVPQNLSASRPQDRQFILSSKKLLLSDSGFYLCAWSQTGYQPQHFGDGTRLSIL.